These 5 T cell receptor beta chains share one sample of origin, sequenced in a study of cytomegalovirus exposure and HLA in healthy donors. The PCR made use of 60 Vbeta and 13 Jbeta primers. Some clones are missing from TCRdb's copy, which holds only in-frame ones; the method was immunoSEQ multiplex PCR. This table has about 140,000 clones, around 80% appearing once. The sample was PBMCs. Receptor source: a middle-aged man in good health and CMV-seronegative.

CDR3: CASSLRGPPGEQYF. CDR3 sequence (DNA): TGTGCCAGCAGCTTAAGGGGGCCTCCCGGCGAGCAGTACTTC. The rearrangement uses TRBV7-2 and TRBJ2-7; TRBD1 aligns across 7 bases. The CDR3 contains 14 residues. The germline CDR1 and CDR2 sequences are SGHTA and FQGNSA. The V and J ends lost 2 bases and 6 bases, in that order; junction bases with no gene match: 7.

The chain uses TRBV28 and TRBJ1-5; 8 bases agree with TRBD1. CDR3 size: 14 residues. CDR1 MDHEN and CDR2 SYDVKM come from the germline V gene. The junction had 4 bases not matched to a gene; V was cut back by 6 bases and J by 3 bases. The CDR3 DNA sequence: TGTGCCAGCAGGTCAGGGGGCATCAATCAGCCCCAGCATTTT. Residues: CASRSGGINQPQHF.

The V call is TRBV28, the J call TRBJ1-1; the match to TRBD1 covers 7 bases. J gave up 1 base and V 4 bases, and 6 bases lay outside the gene matches. Germline CDR1 and CDR2: MDHEN and SYDVKM. The CDR3 is made up of 15 amino acids. The CDR3 DNA sequence: TGTGCCAGCAGTTCTCCCGGGACAGCGAACACTGAAGCTTTCTTT. Protein: CASSSPGTANTEAFF.

This clone was observed a single time. The rearrangement links TRBV7-7 to TRBJ2-3; TRBD1 is a possible D gene (6 bases). CDR1 and CDR2 from the germline V gene are SSHAT and FNYEAQ (reference sequence). Trimming removed 5 bases at V and 6 bases at J, with 21 bases between. The CDR3 runs to 16 residues. The DNA of the CDR3 is TGTGCCAGCAGCCAATCGGTTGGGGGCGTCGAGGATACGCAGTATTTT. Encoded protein: CASSQSVGGVEDTQYF. The full variable domain, in which reference TRBV7-7 and TRBJ2-3 provide the parts outside the CDR3, is GAGVSQSPRYKVTKRGQDVTLRCDPISSHATLYWYQQALGQGPEFLTYFNYEAQPDKSGLPSDRFSAERPEGSISTLTIQRTEQRDSAMYRCASSQSVGGVEDTQYFGPGTRLTVL.

This clone was seen just once. V and J are TRBV5-1 and TRBJ1-6, with D possibly TRBD1 on 5 matching bases. The germline V gene has CDR1 SGHRS and CDR2 YFSETQ. This CDR3 has 14 residues. The germline V and J ends were trimmed by 0 bases and 9 bases, with 10 bases remaining between them. This CDR3 is CASSLADRSSPLHF. CDR3 bases: TGCGCCAGCAGCTTGGCCGACAGATCTTCACCCCTCCACTTT.